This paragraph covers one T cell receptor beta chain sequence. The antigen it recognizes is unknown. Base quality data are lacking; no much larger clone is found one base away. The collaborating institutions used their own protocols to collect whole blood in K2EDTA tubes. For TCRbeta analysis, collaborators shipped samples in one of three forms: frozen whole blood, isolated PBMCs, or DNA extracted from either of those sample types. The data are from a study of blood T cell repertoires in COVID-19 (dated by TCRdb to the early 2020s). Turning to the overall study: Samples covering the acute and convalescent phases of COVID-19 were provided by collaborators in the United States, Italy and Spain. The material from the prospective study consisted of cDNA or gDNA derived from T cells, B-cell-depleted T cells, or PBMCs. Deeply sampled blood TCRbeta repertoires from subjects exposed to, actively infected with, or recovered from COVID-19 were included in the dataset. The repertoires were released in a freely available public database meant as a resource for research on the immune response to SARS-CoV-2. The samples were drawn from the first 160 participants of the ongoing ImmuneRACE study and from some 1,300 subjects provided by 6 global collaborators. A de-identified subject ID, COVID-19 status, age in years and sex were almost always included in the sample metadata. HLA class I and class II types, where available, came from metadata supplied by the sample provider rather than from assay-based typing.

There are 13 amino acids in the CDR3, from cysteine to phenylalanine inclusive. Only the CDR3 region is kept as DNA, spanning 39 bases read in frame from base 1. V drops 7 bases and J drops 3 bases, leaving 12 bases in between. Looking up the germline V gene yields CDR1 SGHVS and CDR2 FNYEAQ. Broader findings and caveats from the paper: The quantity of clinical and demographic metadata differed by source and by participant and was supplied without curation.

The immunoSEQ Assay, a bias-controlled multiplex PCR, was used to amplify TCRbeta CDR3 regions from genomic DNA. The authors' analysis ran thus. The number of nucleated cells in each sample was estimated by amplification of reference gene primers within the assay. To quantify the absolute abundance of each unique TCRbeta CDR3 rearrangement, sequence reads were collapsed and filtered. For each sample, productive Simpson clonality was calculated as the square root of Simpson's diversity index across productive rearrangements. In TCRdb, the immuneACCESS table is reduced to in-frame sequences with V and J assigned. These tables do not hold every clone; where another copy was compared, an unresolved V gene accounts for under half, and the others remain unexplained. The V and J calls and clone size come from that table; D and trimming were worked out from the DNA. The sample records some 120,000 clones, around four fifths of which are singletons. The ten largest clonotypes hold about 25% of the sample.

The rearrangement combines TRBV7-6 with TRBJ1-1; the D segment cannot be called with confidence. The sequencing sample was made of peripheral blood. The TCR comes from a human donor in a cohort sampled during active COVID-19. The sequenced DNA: TGTGCCAGCACGGACTCTCCTGACACTGAAGCTTTCTTT. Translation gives CASTDSPDTEAFF. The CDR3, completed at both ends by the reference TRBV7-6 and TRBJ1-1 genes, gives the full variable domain GAGVSQSPRYKVTKRGQDVALRCDPISGHVSLYWYRQALGQGPEFLTYFNYEAQQDKSGLPNDRFSAERPEGSISTLTIQRTEQRDSAMYRCASTDSPDTEAFFGQGTRLTVV.